This T cell receptor (beta chain) was sequenced for a study of T cell repertoires in cytomegalovirus infection. General study results and limits: Dominant in the ex vivo response were TCR beta clonotypes restricted by HLA-C and specific for CMV.

TCRdb fed the reads into MiXCR, producing one record per CDR3 protein. Seen here are 680,000 or so distinct CDR3 sequences, roughly 36% observed once, and the top ten hold over 15%. As to this clonotype: Antigen unknown.

The sequences come from cultured PBMCs, collected from culture after CMV antigen stimulation. The TCR was taken from a human donor in good health (CMV status not recorded). Some clones in this sample may be carry-over from other donors' samples.

This chain's CDR3 is CASSQEWLVTEAFF. In DNA, the CDR3 is TGTGCCAGCAGCCAAGAATGGCTGGTCACTGAAGCTTTCTTT. The gene calls are TRBV14 and TRBJ1-1; no clear D. The CDR3 runs 14 residues. The V end was cut by 0 bases, the J end by 4 bases, with 9 bases between. CDR1 and CDR2 (germline): SGHDN, FVKESK.